This T cell receptor (beta chain) comes out of a study of chemoradiotherapy in HPV16-positive cancers. This clone appeared a few times. Its antigen is currently unknown. Study-wide findings and caveats: HPV-responsive T-cell expansion during chemoradiotherapy was linked to improved recurrence-free survival in HPV16-positive patients.

Profiling relied on immunoSEQ multiplex PCR, and the TCRdb table lists in-frame clones only, not all of them. The data hold under 8,500 clones, with roughly 80% observed a single time. The germline V gene encodes CDR1 SGHAT and CDR2 FQNNGV. The CDR3 has 15 amino acids. Trimming took 0 bases from V and 11 from J, leaving 19 bases between them. The chain uses TRBV11-2 and TRBJ1-1; no reliable D call. This sample comprised tumor tissue, obtained from a patient who underwent chemoradiotherapy. The clonotype was recovered from a human donor with HPV-associated anogenital cancer. The CDR3 DNA sequence: TGTGCCAGCAGCTTAGAGAGGTTTTCGGGGAAATTGGCTTTCTTT. It yields the protein CASSLERFSGKLAFF. Complete variable domain (other parts from reference TRBV11-2 and TRBJ1-1): EAGVAQSPRYKIIEKRQSVAFWCNPISGHATLYWYQQILGQGPKLLIQFQNNGVVDDSQLPKDRFSAERLKGVDSTLKIQPAKLEDSAVYLCASSLERFSGKLAFFGQGTRLTVV.